Shown below are 3 T cell receptor beta chains from a single sample sequenced in a study of cytomegalovirus exposure and HLA in healthy donors. Primers included in the PCR were 60 Vbeta and 13 Jbeta primers. Profiling relied on immunoSEQ multiplex PCR, and the TCRdb table lists in-frame clones only, not all of them. The repertoire holds 90,000 to 130,000 clones, with about 70% as singletons. Sequenced input: PBMCs. The origin of the receptors is a man aged 30 to 39 in good health and CMV-seropositive.

The CDR3 DNA reads as TGTGCCAGCAGTTTTGACAGGGTTACCGAGCAGTACTTC. It translates to CASSFDRVTEQYF. The chain has TRBV28 and TRBJ2-7; TRBD1 matches at 7 bases. The CDR3 has 13 amino acids. Germline V lookup: CDR1 MDHEN, CDR2 SYDVKM. The trim removed 3 bases at V and 6 bases at J, leaving 5 bases unmatched.

V and J are TRBV25-1 and TRBJ2-3, with 12 positions matching TRBD2. From germline, CDR1 is MGHDK and CDR2 SYGVNS. V shed 5 bases and J 1 base; nucleotides not matched to a gene: 10. The CDR3 is 18 amino acids. The CDR3 is CASSRTSGALFGTDTQYF. For the CDR3, the DNA is TGTGCCAGCAGTCGGACTAGCGGGGCCCTCTTCGGCACAGATACGCAGTATTTT. Full variable domain (remainder filled in from reference TRBV25-1 and TRBJ2-3): EADIYQTPRYLVIGTGKKITLECSQTMGHDKMYWYQQDPGMELHLIHYSYGVNSTEKGDLSSESTVSRIRTEHFPLTLESARPSHTSQYLCASSRTSGALFGTDTQYFGPGTRLTVL.

This clone was seen a few times. The chain couples TRBV28 to TRBJ2-7; D is possibly TRBD1 (5 bases). CDR3 length: 12 amino acids. V was trimmed by 7 bases and J by 7 bases, leaving 14 bases between them. CDR1 and CDR2 (germline): MDHEN, SYDVKM. CDR3: CASKGRAREQYF. Written as DNA, the CDR3 is TGTGCCAGCAAGGGCAGGGCGCGTGAGCAGTACTTC.